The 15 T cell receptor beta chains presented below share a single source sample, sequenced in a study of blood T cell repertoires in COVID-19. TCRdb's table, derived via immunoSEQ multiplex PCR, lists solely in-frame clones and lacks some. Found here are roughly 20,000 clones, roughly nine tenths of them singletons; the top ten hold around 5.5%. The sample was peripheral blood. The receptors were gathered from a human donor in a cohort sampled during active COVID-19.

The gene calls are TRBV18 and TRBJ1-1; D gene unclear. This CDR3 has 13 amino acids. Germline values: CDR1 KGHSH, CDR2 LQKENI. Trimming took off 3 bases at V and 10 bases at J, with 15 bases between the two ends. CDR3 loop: CASSPGSVEGAFF. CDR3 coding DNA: TGTGCCAGCTCACCTGGGAGCGTGGAGGGAGCTTTCTTT.

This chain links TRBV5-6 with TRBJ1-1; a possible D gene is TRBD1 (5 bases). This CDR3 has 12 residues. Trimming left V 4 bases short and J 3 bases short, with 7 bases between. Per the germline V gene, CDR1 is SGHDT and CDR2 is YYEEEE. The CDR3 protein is CASSRGDTEAFF. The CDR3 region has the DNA TGTGCCAGCAGCCGGGGGGACACTGAAGCTTTCTTT.

The CDR3 nucleotides are TGTGCCAGCAGCTTATCAGGGGACAATCAGCCCCAGCATTTT. Protein product: CASSLSGDNQPQHF. The chain links TRBV7-9 to TRBJ1-5; tentatively, D is TRBD1 (6 bases). Looked up from germline, CDR1 is SEHNR and CDR2 is FQNEAQ (reference sequence). The CDR3 extends over 14 amino acids. The V gene lost 2 bases and the J gene lost 3 bases, with 8 bases spanning the gap.

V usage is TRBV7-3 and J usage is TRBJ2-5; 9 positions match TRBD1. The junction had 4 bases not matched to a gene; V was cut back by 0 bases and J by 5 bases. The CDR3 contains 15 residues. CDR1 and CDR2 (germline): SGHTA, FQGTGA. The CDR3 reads CASSLTGDRGETQYF. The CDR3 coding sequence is TGTGCCAGCAGCTTAACCGGCGACAGGGGGGAGACCCAGTACTTC.

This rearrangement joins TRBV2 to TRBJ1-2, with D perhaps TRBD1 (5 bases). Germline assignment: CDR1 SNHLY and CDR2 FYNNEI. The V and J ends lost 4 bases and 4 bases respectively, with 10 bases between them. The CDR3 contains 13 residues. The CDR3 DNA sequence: TGTGCCAGCAGTGTCAGGGCGGTCTATGGCTACACCTTC. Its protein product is CASSVRAVYGYTF.

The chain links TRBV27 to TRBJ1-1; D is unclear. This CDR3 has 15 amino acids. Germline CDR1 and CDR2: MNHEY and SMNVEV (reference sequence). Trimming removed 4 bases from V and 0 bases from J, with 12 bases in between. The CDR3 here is CASSSAEAVNTEAFF. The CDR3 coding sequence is TGTGCCAGCAGTTCCGCAGAGGCGGTGAACACTGAAGCTTTCTTT.

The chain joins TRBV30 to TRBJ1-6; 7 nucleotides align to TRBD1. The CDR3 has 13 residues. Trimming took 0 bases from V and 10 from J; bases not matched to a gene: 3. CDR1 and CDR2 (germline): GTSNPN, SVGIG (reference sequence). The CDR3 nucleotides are TGTGCCTGGAGTGTAGGGACAGCATCACCCCTCCACTTT. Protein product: CAWSVGTASPLHF.

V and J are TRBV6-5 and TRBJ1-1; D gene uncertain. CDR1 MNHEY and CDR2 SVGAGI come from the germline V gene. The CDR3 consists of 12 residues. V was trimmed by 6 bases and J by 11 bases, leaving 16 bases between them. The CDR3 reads CASRAQNFKAFF. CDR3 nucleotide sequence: TGTGCCAGCAGGGCCCAGAATTTCAAGGCTTTCTTT.

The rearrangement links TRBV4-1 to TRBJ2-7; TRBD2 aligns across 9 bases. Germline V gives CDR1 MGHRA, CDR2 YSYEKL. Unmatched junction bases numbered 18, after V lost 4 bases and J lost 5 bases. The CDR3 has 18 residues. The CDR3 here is CASSPVTGLAILVNEQYF. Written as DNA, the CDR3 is TGCGCCAGCAGCCCCGTAACCGGACTAGCGATTCTCGTCAACGAGCAGTACTTC.

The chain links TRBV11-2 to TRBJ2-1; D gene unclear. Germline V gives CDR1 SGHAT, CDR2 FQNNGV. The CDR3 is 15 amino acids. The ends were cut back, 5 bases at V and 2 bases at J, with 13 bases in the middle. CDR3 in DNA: TGTGCCAGCAGCCCCCCCCTCGCTACCTACAATGAGCAGTTCTTC. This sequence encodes CASSPPLATYNEQFF.

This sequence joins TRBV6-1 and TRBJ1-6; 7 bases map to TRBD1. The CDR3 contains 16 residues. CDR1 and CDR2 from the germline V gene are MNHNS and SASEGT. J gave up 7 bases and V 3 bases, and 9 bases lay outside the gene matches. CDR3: CASSDALQGRNSPLHF. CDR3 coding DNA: TGTGCCAGCAGTGACGCCCTACAGGGGAGGAATTCACCCCTCCACTTT.

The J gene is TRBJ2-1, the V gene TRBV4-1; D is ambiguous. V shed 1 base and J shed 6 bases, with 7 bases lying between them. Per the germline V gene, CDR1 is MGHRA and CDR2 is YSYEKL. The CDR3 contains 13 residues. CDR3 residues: CASSQVASNEQFF. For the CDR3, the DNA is TGCGCCAGCAGCCAAGTGGCTAGCAATGAGCAGTTCTTC.

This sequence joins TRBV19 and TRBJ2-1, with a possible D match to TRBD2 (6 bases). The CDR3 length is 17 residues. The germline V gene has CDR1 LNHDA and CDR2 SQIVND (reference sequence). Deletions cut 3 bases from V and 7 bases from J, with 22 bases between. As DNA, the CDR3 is TGTGCCAGTAGTATTTCCCCGACCGGGACTCCCGTGAATGAGCAGTTCTTC. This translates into CASSISPTGTPVNEQFF.

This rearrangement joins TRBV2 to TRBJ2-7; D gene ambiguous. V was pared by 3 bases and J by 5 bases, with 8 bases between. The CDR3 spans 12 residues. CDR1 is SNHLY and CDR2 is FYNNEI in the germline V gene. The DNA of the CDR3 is TGTGCCAGCAGTGATATTCGGGACGAGCAGTACTTC. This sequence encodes CASSDIRDEQYF.

DNA for the CDR3: TGTGCCAGCAGTCTTCCCCGGGACAGGTTCTCTGGAAACACCATATATTTT. Its translation: CASSLPRDRFSGNTIYF. The chain has TRBV6-2 or TRBV6-3 and TRBJ1-3; TRBD1 agrees at 8 bases. With V trimmed by 5 bases and J by 0 bases, 9 bases remained unmatched. This CDR3 is 17 amino acids long. Germline CDR1 reads MNHEY; CDR2 reads SVGEGT.